These T cell receptor beta chains were read from a single sample in a study of T cell responses to AZD1222 COVID-19 vaccine. Sequencing was performed with immunoSEQ multiplex PCR; in TCRdb, only in-frame clones are kept and a portion is missing. The data show roughly 150,000 clones, over 80% seen once. The sequencing here drew on peripheral blood, taken on day 0 of AZD1222 vaccination. The receptors stem from an adult in good health. The CDR3 runs from the conserved cysteine through the conserved F or W. The order of the fields is J gene, D gene, V gene, clone size, CDR3 protein, CDR3 DNA. The D gene is left open where the match is weak. The size entry is marked missing in some rows and otherwise reads once, few, many or a size class.

TRBJ2-6,NA,TRBV5-4,NA,CASSLVGDGANVLTF,TGTGCCAGCAGCTTGGTAGGGGATGGGGCCAACGTCCTGACTTTC
TRBJ2-5,TRBD1,TRBV29-1,NA,CSVAQTGGVETQYF,TGCAGCGTTGCCCAGACAGGGGGAGTGGAGACCCAGTACTTC
TRBJ1-1,TRBD1,TRBV6-2/TRBV6-3,NA,CASSEMPGQGAWNTEAFF,TGTGCCAGCAGTGAGATGCCGGGACAGGGGGCGTGGAACACTGAAGCTTTCTTT
TRBJ1-2,NA,TRBV28,NA,CASSFRPSGYTF,TGTGCCAGCAGTTTCCGTCCGAGTGGCTACACCTTC
TRBJ2-7,NA,TRBV30,NA,CAWGTYEQYF,TGTGCCTGGGGGACCTACGAGCAGTACTTC
TRBJ2-1,NA,TRBV10-1,NA,CASSEGYGEVTYNEQFF,TGCGCCAGCAGTGAGGGGTACGGGGAGGTCACCTACAATGAGCAGTTCTTC
TRBJ1-5,NA,TRBV6-1,few,CASSEAPQNQPQHF,TGTGCCAGCAGTGAAGCGCCACAAAATCAGCCCCAGCATTTT
TRBJ2-4,NA,TRBV7-2,NA,CASSLVPGPGSNIQYF,TGTGCCAGCAGCTTAGTTCCCGGTCCAGGGTCGAACATTCAGTACTTC
TRBJ1-1,TRBD1,TRBV19,NA,CASSISGTGQTEAFF,TGTGCCAGTAGTATAAGTGGGACAGGGCAAACTGAAGCTTTCTTT
TRBJ1-1,NA,TRBV11-2,NA,CASSGPVGTNTEAFF,TGTGCCAGCAGCGGCCCGGTGGGGACGAACACTGAAGCTTTCTTT
TRBJ1-2,NA,TRBV13,NA,CASSREIQGNYGYTF,TGTGCCAGCAGCCGAGAAATACAGGGCAACTATGGCTACACCTTC
TRBJ2-1,NA,TRBV28,NA,CASSPNLSQGGRSSYNEQFF,TGTGCCAGCAGTCCAAATTTGTCACAGGGTGGCCGAAGCTCCTACAATGAGCAGTTCTTC
TRBJ1-1,TRBD1,TRBV28,NA,CASSTPWTGGGLTEAFF,TGTGCCAGCAGTACACCATGGACAGGGGGAGGATTAACTGAAGCTTTCTTT
TRBJ2-4,TRBD1,TRBV12-3/TRBV12-4,once,CASSRQGHIQYF,TGTGCCAGCAGTCGACAGGGGCACATTCAGTACTTC
TRBJ1-1,NA,TRBV28,once,CASHHSGDPPEAFF,TGTGCCAGCCATCACTCCGGGGACCCACCTGAAGCTTTCTTT
TRBJ2-2,NA,TRBV27,NA,CASSLSFPQGRTGELFF,TGTGCCAGCAGTTTATCGTTCCCACAGGGACGCACCGGGGAGCTGTTTTTT
TRBJ2-1,NA,TRBV2,NA,CASSDVRGSSYNEQFF,TGTGCCAGCAGTGATGTGCGGGGAAGCTCCTACAATGAGCAGTTCTTC
TRBJ2-7,NA,TRBV25-1,NA,CASSESGQIYEQYF,TGTGCCAGCAGTGAATCGGGCCAGATCTACGAGCAGTACTTC
TRBJ2-1,NA,TRBV5-5,NA,CASSEVSYNEQFF,TGTGCCAGCAGCGAGGTCTCCTACAATGAGCAGTTCTTC
TRBJ1-4,NA,TRBV5-4,NA,CASSLVPDNEKLFF,TGTGCCAGCAGCTTGGTACCAGATAATGAAAAACTGTTTTTT
TRBJ1-5,NA,TRBV28,NA,CASGQPNQPQHF,TGTGCCAGCGGACAGCCGAATCAGCCCCAGCATTTT
TRBJ2-1,TRBD2,TRBV19,NA,CASSMRTSAGVGEQFF,TGTGCCAGTAGTATGCGGACTAGCGCGGGAGTAGGGGAGCAGTTCTTC
TRBJ1-1,NA,TRBV19,NA,CASSIDASGNTEAFF,TGTGCCAGTAGTATAGATGCCAGTGGGAACACTGAAGCTTTCTTT
TRBJ2-7,NA,TRBV5-1,NA,CASSTDGSSYEQYF,TGCGCCAGCAGCACAGACGGCAGCTCCTACGAGCAGTACTTC
TRBJ1-6,NA,TRBV27,NA,CASSSSGRNSYNSPLHF,TGTGCCAGCAGTTCAAGCGGACGAAACTCCTATAATTCACCCCTCCACTTT
TRBJ1-5,NA,TRBV28,few,CASSRQRQARPQHF,TGTGCCAGCAGCCGGCAGCGACAGGCCCGGCCCCAGCATTTT
TRBJ1-4,NA,TRBV29-1,NA,CSVAIGGAGGEKLFF,TGCAGCGTTGCAATTGGGGGTGCGGGGGGTGAAAAACTGTTTTTT
TRBJ1-4,TRBD1,TRBV5-1,NA,CASSLLGQGYEKLFF,TGCGCCAGCAGCTTGTTGGGACAGGGGTATGAAAAACTGTTTTTT
TRBJ2-1,NA,TRBV12-3/TRBV12-4,NA,CASSLEKGNEQFF,TGTGCCAGCAGTTTAGAAAAAGGGAATGAGCAGTTCTTC
TRBJ2-7,NA,TRBV27,NA,CASSPGAPGYEQYF,TGTGCCAGCAGCCCAGGGGCCCCGGGGTACGAGCAGTACTTC
TRBJ1-5,NA,TRBV7-9,medium-sized,CASSSPSDDQPQHF,TGTGCCAGCAGCTCCCCAAGCGACGATCAGCCCCAGCATTTT
TRBJ2-7,TRBD1,TRBV6-5,NA,CASTRGQGDEQYF,TGTGCCAGCACAAGAGGACAGGGCGACGAGCAGTACTTC
TRBJ2-1,TRBD1,TRBV30,NA,CAWSHRDRGYNEQFF,TGTGCCTGGAGTCACCGGGACAGGGGCTACAATGAGCAGTTCTTC
TRBJ2-5,NA,TRBV11-2,NA,CASRRQTQETQYF,TGTGCCAGCCGCCGACAGACGCAAGAGACCCAGTACTTC
TRBJ2-2,TRBD2,TRBV6-1,NA,CASSALAGPTTTGELFF,TGTGCCAGCAGTGCGCTAGCGGGGCCGACGACCACCGGGGAGCTGTTTTTT
TRBJ1-2,TRBD1,TRBV27,NA,CASSINGQGYYGYTF,TGTGCCAGCAGTATTAACGGACAGGGCTACTATGGCTACACCTTC
TRBJ2-1,NA,TRBV5-8,NA,CASREGDEQFF,TGTGCCAGCAGGGAGGGGGATGAGCAGTTCTTC
TRBJ1-2,TRBD1,TRBV5-4,NA,CASSFMDRGLSGYTF,TGTGCCAGCAGCTTTATGGACAGGGGGCTGTCTGGCTACACCTTC
TRBJ1-4,NA,TRBV6-6,NA,CASSYEGSGEKLFF,TGTGCCAGCAGTTACGAGGGGAGTGGTGAAAAACTGTTTTTT
TRBJ2-7,TRBD2,TRBV11-2,NA,CASSLDARLAGGQLYEQYF,TGTGCCAGCAGCTTAGATGCGCGACTAGCGGGAGGCCAACTTTACGAGCAGTACTTC
TRBJ2-7,TRBD2,TRBV5-1,few,CASSLTSGSSYEQYF,TGCGCCAGCAGCTTGACTAGCGGGAGCTCCTACGAGCAGTACTTC
TRBJ1-5,TRBD1,TRBV27,NA,CASRGGQGNQPQHF,TGTGCCAGCAGGGGGGGACAGGGTAATCAGCCCCAGCATTTT
TRBJ1-6,NA,TRBV4-3,NA,CASSQRGSLGNSPLHF,TGCGCCAGCAGCCAAAGGGGCAGCCTGGGGAATTCACCCCTCCACTTT
TRBJ1-1,TRBD1,TRBV6-5,NA,CASSPRTGSAFF,TGTGCCAGCAGTCCCCGGACAGGGTCGGCTTTCTTT
TRBJ2-7,NA,TRBV6-5,NA,CASSYSGSSYEQYF,TGTGCCAGCAGTTACTCGGGCAGCTCCTACGAGCAGTACTTC
TRBJ2-7,NA,TRBV5-4,NA,CASSMMGDMWQYF,TGTGCCAGCAGTATGATGGGAGACATGTGGCAGTACTTC
TRBJ1-2,NA,TRBV15,NA,CATSSPLQGDYGYTF,TGTGCCACCAGCAGTCCTTTACAGGGAGACTATGGCTACACCTTC
TRBJ1-5,TRBD1,TRBV5-4,NA,CASSTDRGNQPQHF,TGTGCCAGCAGCACCGACAGGGGCAATCAGCCCCAGCATTTT